The clone carrying this T cell receptor delta chain was picked up many times. Its antigen is undetermined. Vgamma9/Vdelta2+ and Vdelta2-negative gammadelta T cells were flow-sorted from PBMC for bulk sequencing. This CDR3 has 28 amino acids. V lost 1 base and J 0 bases, leaving 48 bases between the germline ends. Germline loops: CDR1 TSWWSYY, CDR2 QGS. The data derive from a study of γδ T cells in repeated Plasmodium falciparum infection. As for the study in general: Donors were malaria-exposed Malian children or age- and gender-matched Australian children.

TCRdb made new clone calls on the multiplex PCR reads using CATT. Of roughly 90,000 delta-chain clones in the sample, around 1.4% were seen once. General observations from the study: The Malian cohort came from a small rural village of predominantly one ethnic group.

Sequenced material: gamma-delta T cells from blood. This receptor was obtained from a pool of human donors (malaria-infected and uninfected, not separated). V usage is TRDV1 and J usage is TRDJ1, with D perhaps matching TRDD2 (9 bases). CDR3 DNA sequence: TGTGCTCTTGGGGAACCGCGCTCCTTCCTACGTTGGGATTACTGGGGGTCCTGCCCTTTCCGGTACACCGATAAACTCATCTTT. Translating gives CALGEPRSFLRWDYWGSCPFRYTDKLIF.